The 31 T cell receptor beta chains given below trace back to one sample, sequenced in a study of T cell changes during pregnancy in multiple sclerosis. TCRdb's copy holds only in-frame clones and misses some; the assay was immunoSEQ multiplex PCR. The data contain under 85,000 clones, roughly 90% of them singletons. The input for sequencing was peripheral blood, taken after pregnancy. The receptors derive from a female donor in good health, enrolled as a control in a pregnancy study.

The V call is TRBV11-3, the J call TRBJ2-3; 10 nucleotides align to TRBD2. Germline V CDR1 and CDR2: SGHNT, YENEEA. Unmatched junction bases numbered 7, after V lost 2 bases and J lost 2 bases. The CDR3 sequence is 17 residues long. CDR3 residues: CASSLLSSGGDTDTQYF. The CDR3, as DNA: TGTGCCAGCAGCTTATTATCCAGCGGGGGGGACACAGATACGCAGTATTTT.

This clone was seen a handful of times. This rearrangement joins TRBV5-4 to TRBJ1-4, with TRBD1 matching over 7 bases. Germline V gene sequence: CDR1 SGHNT, CDR2 YYREEE (reference sequence). Losses at the gene ends were 2 bases for V and 5 bases for J; bases not matched to a gene: 9. The CDR3 has 16 residues. The CDR3 region is CASSLRQGGRNEKLFF. CDR3 in DNA: TGTGCCAGCAGCTTAAGGCAGGGGGGAAGAAATGAAAAACTGTTTTTT.

V usage is TRBV2 and J usage is TRBJ1-1, with a weak D call TRBD1 (5 bases). CDR3 length: 12 amino acids. Per germline, CDR1 SNHLY and CDR2 FYNNEI. Trimming shortened V by 8 bases and J by 4 bases, and 11 bases separated the two germline ends. CDR3 sequence reads: CASDGGGTEAFF. DNA for the CDR3: TGTGCCAGCGATGGGGGAGGCACTGAAGCTTTCTTT.

This chain connects TRBV30 to TRBJ2-5; 9 bases are a match to TRBD2. There are 15 residues in the CDR3. Trimming removed 3 bases from V and 4 bases from J; junction bases left unmatched: 9. Germline CDR1 is GTSNPN and CDR2 is SVGIG (reference sequence). CDR3 protein: CAWRPLGTSLETQYF. For the CDR3, the DNA is TGTGCCTGGAGGCCCTTGGGGACTAGCTTAGAGACCCAGTACTTC.

V gene TRBV29-1 combines with J gene TRBJ1-2; D remains unclear. The V end lost 7 bases, the J end lost 4 bases, and 16 bases lay between the germline ends. CDR1 SQVTM and CDR2 ANQGSEA come from the germline V gene. This CDR3 is 13 amino acids long. The DNA for the CDR3 is TGCAGCGCCATTAAGGAACAGATCTATGGCTACACCTTC. Protein product: CSAIKEQIYGYTF.

J is TRBJ1-1 and V is TRBV21-1; the D call of TRBD1 is as the table states it, not checked on the DNA. TRBV21-1 is a documented pseudogene. The CDR3 runs 17 residues. The CDR3 loop is CASSQLRDRPMNTEAFF. The CDR3 DNA follows: TGTGCCAGCAGCCAACTCCGGGACAGACCGATGAACACTGAAGCTTTCTTT.

This clone was found once. The chain employs TRBV7-2 and TRBJ2-1, with TRBD2 identical over 9 bases. The CDR3 spans 14 residues. Germline CDR1 is SGHTA and CDR2 is FQGNSA. V lost 3 bases, J lost 6 bases, and 3 bases stayed unmatched. The CDR3 nucleotides read TGTGCCAGCAGCTTTACTAGCGGGCCCAATGAGCAGTTCTTC. It specifies CASSFTSGPNEQFF.

In this sample, this clone turned up once. The chain employs TRBV19 and TRBJ1-1; maybe TRBD1 (5 bases). Per germline, CDR1 LNHDA and CDR2 SQIVND (reference sequence). V lost 7 bases and J 5 bases, leaving 11 bases between the germline ends. CDR3 length: 12 residues. For the CDR3, the DNA is TGTGCCAGTATGTTCCCAGGGACTGAAGCTTTCTTT. It yields the protein CASMFPGTEAFF.

V usage is TRBV25-1 and J usage is TRBJ2-4; 7 nucleotides agree with TRBD1. Germline V CDR1 and CDR2: MGHDK, SYGVNS. This CDR3 is 13 amino acids long. The trim removed 6 bases at V and 5 bases at J, leaving 4 bases unmatched. This chain's CDR3 is CASRTGVQNIQYF. The DNA for the CDR3 is TGTGCCAGCAGAACAGGGGTCCAAAACATTCAGTACTTC.

This sequence joins TRBV6-4 and TRBJ2-3; TRBD2 aligns across 11 bases. CDR1 and CDR2 from the germline V gene are MRHNA and SNTAGT. The length of the CDR3 is 15 residues. Losses at the gene ends were 0 bases for V and 4 bases for J; bases not matched to a gene: 0. CDR3 sequence reads: CASSDSSGGADTQYF. The CDR3 DNA sequence: TGTGCCAGCAGTGACTCTAGCGGGGGGGCAGATACGCAGTATTTT.

This clone is a singleton in its sample. This chain connects TRBV7-8 to TRBJ1-1; 8 bases line up with TRBD1. Germline values: CDR1 SGHVS, CDR2 FQNEAQ. Trimming cost V 6 bases and J 1 base; bases outside gene matches: 10. CDR3 length equals 16 residues. The CDR3 nucleotides read TGTGCCAGCAGACTCGGACAGGGAATCTCGAACACTGAAGCTTTCTTT. Its translation is CASRLGQGISNTEAFF.

This rearrangement joins TRBV7-2 to TRBJ1-1, with 7 bases that match TRBD1. J gave up 1 base and V 5 bases, and 7 bases lay outside the gene matches. CDR3 length equals 15 residues. Germline assignment: CDR1 SGHTA and CDR2 FQGNSA. CDR3 DNA sequence: TGTGCCAGCAGCCCCCGACAGGGAGGGAACACTGAAGCTTTCTTT. Its protein product is CASSPRQGGNTEAFF. Full variable domain (outside the CDR3, taken from reference TRBV7-2 and TRBJ1-1): GAGVSQSPSNKVTEKGKDVELRCDPISGHTALYWYRQSLGQGLEFLIYFQGNSAPDKSGLPSDRFSAERTGGSVSTLTIQRTQQEDSAVYLCASSPRQGGNTEAFFGQGTRLTVV.

The chain combines TRBV2 with TRBJ2-3, with TRBD2 identical over 8 bases. J gave up 0 bases and V 7 bases, and 6 bases lay outside the gene matches. Looked up from germline, CDR1 is SNHLY and CDR2 is FYNNEI. This CDR3 is built from 15 residues. CDR3 region: CASKGTSISTDTQYF. CDR3 nucleotide sequence: TGTGCCAGCAAAGGGACTAGTATCAGCACAGATACGCAGTATTTT.

The chain recombines TRBV5-1 with TRBJ2-5, with TRBD2 identical over 13 bases. CDR3 length equals 15 residues. With 0 bases clipped from V and 6 bases from J, the junction kept 2 bases outside the gene matches. Germline CDR1 reads SGHRS; CDR2 reads YFSETQ. CDR3 sequence: CASSLGLAGGQTQYF. The DNA of the CDR3 is TGCGCCAGCAGCTTGGGACTAGCGGGAGGACAGACCCAGTACTTC.

This chain uses TRBV30 with TRBJ2-3; 11 bases map to TRBD1. CDR3 length equals 13 residues. Trimming cost V 7 bases and J 8 bases; bases outside gene matches: 8. In germline, CDR1 is GTSNPN, CDR2 SVGIG (reference sequence). The CDR3, as DNA: TGTGCCTCTAGGACAGGGGGCATTGGTACGCAGTATTTT. Its protein is CASRTGGIGTQYF.

The chain combines TRBV29-1 with TRBJ1-1, with D perhaps TRBD1 (6 bases). The V end was cut by 1 base, the J end by 11 bases, with 14 bases between. Per the germline V gene, CDR1 is SQVTM and CDR2 is ANQGSEA. The CDR3 runs to 12 residues. CDR3 in DNA: TGCAGCGTTGAAGGCGGGGGGGCAAGGGCTTTCTTT. Protein product: CSVEGGGARAFF.

A note on this clone: The junction and the germline gene differ at one end; a read error may be behind it. This chain connects TRBV10-1 to TRBJ2-5, with 9 bases identical to TRBD2. Germline values: CDR1 WNHNN, CDR2 SYGVQD (reference sequence). The CDR3 is 17 amino acids. The CDR3 loop reads CASSEFGAGGDQETQYF. CDR3 nucleotide sequence: TGCGCCAGCAGCGAGTTTGGAGCGGGGGGCGACCAAGAGACCCAGTACTTC.

The chain is built from TRBV6-5 and TRBJ1-2; D is possibly TRBD1 (6 bases). Deletions cut 0 bases from V and 8 bases from J, with 16 bases between. Germline CDR1 and CDR2: MNHEY and SVGAGI. The CDR3 spans 15 residues. CDR3 residues: CASSYSMGGARGYTF. DNA of the CDR3: TGTGCCAGCAGTTACTCGATGGGGGGGGCAAGAGGCTACACCTTC.

The V gene is TRBV18, the J gene TRBJ2-3; D gene ambiguous. The germline V gene has CDR1 KGHSH and CDR2 LQKENI. This CDR3 comprises 15 residues. The germline V and J ends were trimmed by 3 bases and 0 bases, with 10 bases remaining between them. The chain's CDR3 is CASSPQDSSTDTQYF. The CDR3 DNA reads as TGTGCCAGCTCACCTCAGGATTCGAGCACAGATACGCAGTATTTT.

V and J are TRBV2 and TRBJ2-2, with 7 bases aligning to TRBD1. The CDR3 is 15 amino acids. Germline loops: CDR1 SNHLY, CDR2 FYNNEI. V was pared by 6 bases and J by 1 base, with 5 bases of the junction left unmatched. CDR3 residues: CASRRDSLNTGELFF. CDR3 coding DNA: TGTGCCAGCAGAAGGGACAGTTTGAACACCGGGGAGCTGTTTTTT.

The J gene is TRBJ2-7, the V gene TRBV15; TRBD2 matches at 7 bases. CDR3 length equals 16 residues. J was trimmed by 6 bases and V by 5 bases; bases with no gene match: 16. Germline assignment: CDR1 LNHNV and CDR2 YYDKDF (reference sequence). The chain's CDR3 is CATSGPGLTTVFEQYF. Written as DNA, the CDR3 is TGTGCCACCAGCGGCCCGGGACTAACGACGGTCTTCGAGCAGTACTTC.

The rearrangement uses TRBV11-2 and TRBJ1-4, with 8 nucleotides matching TRBD1. This CDR3 is 14 amino acids long. V dropped 5 bases and J dropped 8; count of bases not matched to a gene: 7. In germline, CDR1 is SGHAT, CDR2 FQNNGV. The CDR3 DNA reads as TGTGCCAGCAGCCGGACAGGGTCAATGGAAAAACTGTTTTTT. Protein: CASSRTGSMEKLFF.

This sequence joins TRBV19 and TRBJ2-2; 7 positions agree with TRBD2. With 4 bases clipped from V and 6 bases from J, the junction kept 8 bases outside the gene matches. CDR3 length: 15 residues. The germline V gene has CDR1 LNHDA and CDR2 SQIVND (reference sequence). Here the CDR3 reads CASSTGTTVSGELFF. The CDR3 bases are TGTGCCAGTAGTACCGGGACTACGGTCTCCGGGGAGCTGTTTTTT. The full variable domain, completed using reference TRBV19 and TRBJ2-2, is DGGITQSPKYLFRKEGQNVTLSCEQNLNHDAMYWYRQDPGQGLRLIYYSQIVNDFQKGDIAEGYSVSREKKESFPLTVTSAQKNPTAFYLCASSTGTTVSGELFFGEGSRLTVL.

This rearrangement joins TRBV9 to TRBJ2-7, with no clear D. Trimming cost V 4 bases and J 3 bases, with 17 bases left between them. This CDR3 region has 15 residues. CDR1 and CDR2 from the germline V gene are SGDLS and YYNGEE. In DNA, the CDR3 is TGTGCCAGCAGCATCAGAGTGGGCAGTCTCTACGAGCAGTACTTC. Protein sequence: CASSIRVGSLYEQYF.

This clone was recorded once. This chain connects TRBV2 to TRBJ2-1; D unclear. The germline V gene has CDR1 SNHLY and CDR2 FYNNEI. V was pared by 7 bases and J by 2 bases, with 12 bases between. CDR3 length equals 14 residues. CDR3 nucleotide sequence: TGTGCCAGCAACCCATCTGGCACCTACAATGAGCAGTTCTTC. This encodes CASNPSGTYNEQFF.

This clone came up a few times. The J gene is TRBJ1-2, the V gene TRBV5-6, with 11 bases matching TRBD1. Losses at the gene ends were 4 bases for V and 8 bases for J; bases not matched to a gene: 7. This CDR3 is built from 14 residues. CDR1 and CDR2 from the germline V gene are SGHDT and YYEEEE. The CDR3 region has the DNA TGTGCCAGCAGCCCGGGACAGGGGGGGATCGGCTACACCTTC. Its translation is CASSPGQGGIGYTF. Using reference TRBV5-6 and TRBJ1-2 for the parts outside the CDR3, the full variable domain is DAGVTQSPTHLIKTRGQQVTLRCSPKSGHDTVSWYQQALGQGPQFIFQYYEEEERQRGNFPDRFSGHQFPNYSSELNVNALLLGDSALYLCASSPGQGGIGYTFGSGTRLTVV.

DNA for the CDR3: TGTGCCAGCAGCTTAGCCACTAGCGGGAGACCCTACGAGCAGTACTTC. It encodes CASSLATSGRPYEQYF. V is TRBV7-9 and J is TRBJ2-7, with 11 nucleotides matching TRBD2. Unmatched junction bases numbered 3, after V lost 0 bases and J lost 2 bases. Germline CDR1 and CDR2: SEHNR and FQNEAQ (reference sequence). The CDR3 spans 16 residues.

The chain uses TRBV30 and TRBJ2-7; TRBD1 is a possible D gene (5 bases). Looked up from germline, CDR1 is GTSNPN and CDR2 is SVGIG (reference sequence). The germline V and J ends were trimmed by 0 bases and 7 bases, with 7 bases remaining between them. The CDR3 covers 11 residues. The CDR3 loop reads CAWSVRQEQYF. The DNA for the CDR3 is TGTGCCTGGAGTGTACGACAGGAGCAGTACTTC.

The V and J genes are TRBV19 and TRBJ1-1; no clear D gene. This CDR3 has 14 residues. CDR1 and CDR2 (germline): LNHDA, SQIVND (reference sequence). The V end lost 4 bases, the J end lost 0 bases, and 9 bases lay between the germline ends. CDR3 region: CASSTTVLNTEAFF. CDR3 nucleotide sequence: TGTGCCAGTAGTACTACAGTTCTGAACACTGAAGCTTTCTTT. The complete variable domain, with remaining parts taken from reference TRBV19 and TRBJ1-1, reads DGGITQSPKYLFRKEGQNVTLSCEQNLNHDAMYWYRQDPGQGLRLIYYSQIVNDFQKGDIAEGYSVSREKKESFPLTVTSAQKNPTAFYLCASSTTVLNTEAFFGQGTRLTVV.

V is TRBV5-8 and J is TRBJ1-2, with 9 bases lining up with TRBD1. V lost 4 bases to trimming and J lost 4 bases; unmatched junction nucleotides: 5. From germline, CDR1 is SGHTS and CDR2 YDEGEE. CDR3 length equals 14 residues. The CDR3 here is CASSVQGAVYGYTF. CDR3 nucleotide sequence: TGTGCCAGCAGCGTACAGGGGGCGGTCTATGGCTACACCTTC.

This clone was seen once. J is TRBJ2-1 and V is TRBV4-3; 7 bases map to TRBD1. Germline CDR1 and CDR2: LGHNA and YSLEER. The CDR3 has 20 residues. Unmatched junction bases numbered 20, after V lost 0 bases and J lost 6 bases. The CDR3 sequence: CASSQDVGATGLGHGNEQFF. CDR3 DNA sequence: TGCGCCAGCAGCCAAGATGTGGGGGCGACAGGGCTGGGGCATGGCAATGAGCAGTTCTTC.